This entry is about one T cell receptor beta chain. Its antigen is undetermined. This sequence may be a read error, since a much larger clone differs from it by one base. In germline, CDR1 is LGHDT, CDR2 YNNKEL (reference sequence). This CDR3 region has 15 residues. This record belongs to a study of T-cell reconstitution after alpha-beta-depleted transplantation in children. Points from the study as a whole: Expanded graft clones numbering several hundred reportedly gave rise to alpha-beta T cells about two months after transplant. Most T-cell counts and diversity one year after the transplant came from T cells that were newly produced.

Unique molecular identifiers were incorporated during preparation of the TCRbeta library. One entry per CDR3 protein results from TCRdb running MiXCR on the PCR reads. Here the sample spans 280,000 or so distinct CDR3 sequences, more than 9% being singletons. Here the sequenced sample was peripheral blood, taken 180 days after TCRalphabeta/CD19-depleted stem cell transplant. The TCR comes from a male patient aged 2 to 10 who had a stem cell transplant for chronic granulomatous disease, so the T cells may come from the graft donor. The chain combines TRBV3-1 with TRBJ1-4; D remains ambiguous. The CDR3 sequence: CASSSLAPRAGKTVF. CDR3 in DNA: TGTGCCAGCAGCAGTCTGGCTCCTCGGGCGGGAAAAACTGTTTTT.